The 20 T cell receptor beta chains given below trace back to one sample, sequenced in a study of cytomegalovirus exposure and HLA in healthy donors. 60 Vbeta and 13 Jbeta primers were used in PCR. Using immunoSEQ multiplex PCR, the repertoire was profiled, and TCRdb retains in-frame clones only, with some absent. Of fewer than 150,000 clones detected, 82% appear once; the ten largest clones hold approximately 2.3%. Material for sequencing was PBMCs. The receptors originated from a male donor in good health and CMV-seronegative.

The chain employs TRBV9 and TRBJ1-1; D call uncertain. The CDR3 has 16 residues. With 3 bases removed from V and 3 bases from J, the gap between germline ends came to 18 bases. The germline V gene encodes CDR1 SGDLS and CDR2 YYNGEE. CDR3 amino acids: CASSGQDSPRDTEAFF. The CDR3 nucleotides read TGTGCCAGCAGCGGGCAGGATAGCCCGCGGGACACTGAAGCTTTCTTT.

As DNA, the CDR3 is TGTGCCAGTAGTATAGCTAGCGGGTTATCCTACGAGCAGTACTTC. It translates to CASSIASGLSYEQYF. The chain recombines TRBV19 with TRBJ2-7; TRBD2 aligns across 8 bases. V lost 1 base, J lost 1 base, and 3 bases stayed unmatched. The length of the CDR3 is 15 residues. Per the germline V gene, CDR1 is LNHDA and CDR2 is SQIVND (reference sequence).

The gene calls are TRBV5-6 and TRBJ1-5; D is perhaps TRBD1 (5 bases). From germline, CDR1 is SGHDT and CDR2 YYEEEE. This CDR3 is built from 13 residues. V lost 2 bases, J lost 6 bases, and 9 bases lay in between. CDR3 DNA sequence: TGTGCCAGCAGCTTAGGGGCACTTCAGCCCCAGCATTTT. It codes for CASSLGALQPQHF.

In the case of this clone: Given a much more abundant clone one base away, this may be a read error. The chain recombines TRBV6-1 with TRBJ2-3; D is unclear. Per germline, CDR1 MNHNS and CDR2 SASEGT. The CDR3 consists of 12 residues. V was cut by 6 bases and J by 0 bases, with 4 bases left in between. CDR3 amino acids: CASSPSTDTQYF. CDR3 in DNA: TGTGCCAGCAGCCCGAGCACAGATACGCAGTATTTT.

The CDR3 sequence: CASSLWGDNEQFF. In nucleotides, the CDR3 is TGTGCCAGCAGTTTATGGGGAGACAATGAGCAGTTCTTC. This chain joins TRBV6-5 and TRBJ2-1; a possible D gene is TRBD2 (5 bases). The CDR3 spans 13 residues. Trimming pared 4 bases from V and 5 bases from J, leaving 9 bases between. Germline V gene sequence: CDR1 MNHEY, CDR2 SVGAGI.

The chain links TRBV6-6 to TRBJ2-7; D not certain. V lost 5 bases and J lost 0, with 14 bases in between. CDR1 and CDR2 from the germline V gene are MNHNY and SVGAGI (reference sequence). This CDR3 region has 15 residues. Written as DNA, the CDR3 is TGTGCCAGCAGTACCCCTCGCGGCAACTCCTACGAGCAGTACTTC. Its protein product is CASSTPRGNSYEQYF.

This clone came up a few times. The same CDR3 arises from other DNA sequences in this sample as well. This chain joins TRBV9 and TRBJ2-7, with D possibly being TRBD2 (6 bases). V dropped 2 bases and J dropped 0 bases, with 9 bases sitting between them. In germline, CDR1 is SGDLS, CDR2 YYNGEE. The CDR3 spans 14 residues. CDR3 bases: TGTGCCAGCAGCGTTGGGGACTCCTCCTACGAGCAGTACTTC. Translating it yields CASSVGDSSYEQYF.

This clone has only one observation. The rearrangement joins TRBV19 to TRBJ2-7; D unresolved. In germline, CDR1 is LNHDA, CDR2 SQIVND (reference sequence). Trimming pared 5 bases from V and 2 bases from J, leaving 4 bases between. The CDR3 is 11 amino acids. The CDR3 here is CASSEAYEQYF. CDR3 bases: TGTGCCAGTAGTGAGGCCTACGAGCAGTACTTC.

V gene TRBV11-1 combines with J gene TRBJ2-7; D may be TRBD1 (5 bases). V gave up 2 bases and J gave up 0 bases, with 8 bases separating them. This CDR3 region has 14 residues. Germline V CDR1 and CDR2: SGHAT, FQDESV (reference sequence). CDR3 residues: CASSLPGRSYEQYF. In DNA form, the CDR3 reads TGTGCCAGCAGCTTACCAGGGCGCTCCTACGAGCAGTACTTC. Looking up the rest from reference TRBV11-1 and TRBJ2-7 gives the full variable domain: EAEVAQSPRYKITEKSQAVAFWCDPISGHATLYWYRQILGQGPELLVQFQDESVVDDSQLPKDRFSAERLKGVDSTLKIQPAELGDSAMYLCASSLPGRSYEQYFGPGTRLTVT.

This clone was seen a handful of times. The V and J genes are TRBV2 and TRBJ2-5, with 8 bases fitting TRBD1. The CDR3 length is 15 residues. J was trimmed by 5 bases and V by 1 base; bases with no gene match: 6. The germline CDR1 and CDR2 sequences are SNHLY and FYNNEI. For the CDR3, the DNA is TGTGCCAGCAGTGAAGACAGGGGGTCAGAGGAGACCCAGTACTTC. This sequence encodes CASSEDRGSEETQYF.

V and J are TRBV6-1 and TRBJ1-2; D might be TRBD1 (5 bases). This CDR3 spans 13 amino acids. Germline V gene lookup returns CDR1 MNHNS and CDR2 SASEGT. Trimming removed 3 bases at V and 4 bases at J, with 9 bases between. CDR3 protein: CASSETAGYGYTF. The CDR3 nucleotides read TGTGCCAGCAGTGAGACAGCAGGCTATGGCTACACCTTC.

The chain carries TRBV7-2 and TRBJ2-1, with D perhaps TRBD2 (5 bases). Germline V gives CDR1 SGHTA, CDR2 FQGNSA. The CDR3 extends over 15 amino acids. V was trimmed by 0 bases and J by 5 bases, leaving 11 bases between them. CDR3 DNA sequence: TGTGCCAGCAGCTTAGCGCTAGAGGGAGACAATGAGCAGTTCTTC. Residues: CASSLALEGDNEQFF.

This sequence joins TRBV5-1 and TRBJ1-3, with no clear D. Trimming stripped 1 base from V and 4 bases from J, with 12 bases between. The CDR3 loop spans 15 amino acids. The germline gives CDR1 SGHRS, CDR2 YFSETQ. The CDR3 nucleotides read TGCGCCAGCAGCTTGAGTCCCCAGTCGGGAAACACCATATATTTT. Protein sequence: CASSLSPQSGNTIYF.

The J gene is TRBJ2-1, the V gene TRBV18; D ambiguous. V was clipped by 3 bases and J by 9 bases, with 9 bases between them. This CDR3 region has 12 residues. Germline values: CDR1 KGHSH, CDR2 LQKENI. The DNA of the CDR3 is TGTGCCAGCTCACCTTCTCGCGGTGAGCAGTTCTTC. Translating it yields CASSPSRGEQFF.

This clone was seen once. The chain recombines TRBV6-5 with TRBJ1-1; tentatively, D is TRBD1 (5 bases). The ends were cut back, 4 bases at V and 7 bases at J, with 22 bases in the middle. CDR3 size: 16 residues. Looked up from germline, CDR1 is MNHEY and CDR2 is SVGAGI. The CDR3 coding sequence is TGTGCCAGCAGTTGGGACCGAGAACCGGGGGGTGGTGAAGCTTTCTTT. This translates into CASSWDREPGGGEAFF.

The chain recombines TRBV18 with TRBJ2-1; a weak D match, TRBD2 (6 bases). This CDR3 region has 13 residues. The V end lost 2 bases, the J end lost 10 bases, and 12 bases lay between the germline ends. The germline V gene encodes CDR1 KGHSH and CDR2 LQKENI. Here the CDR3 reads CASSPEGLWEQFF. CDR3 bases: TGTGCCAGCTCACCAGAGGGACTCTGGGAGCAGTTCTTC.

This chain links TRBV30 with TRBJ2-1, with 8 bases that match TRBD1. This CDR3 comprises 15 residues. J was trimmed by 4 bases and V by 0 bases; bases with no gene match: 5. CDR1 GTSNPN and CDR2 SVGIG come from the germline V gene (reference sequence). The CDR3 DNA is TGTGCCTGGAGTGTAGGACAGGGAACGTACAATGAGCAGTTCTTC. It encodes CAWSVGQGTYNEQFF.

The CDR3 sequence is CASSPRTSAAEQYF. The CDR3, as DNA: TGTGCCAGCAGCCCCCGGACTTCCGCCGCCGAGCAGTACTTC. V usage is TRBV7-2 and J usage is TRBJ2-7; possibly TRBD2 for D (5 bases). The ends were cut back, 5 bases at V and 6 bases at J, with 17 bases in the middle. This CDR3 has 14 residues. From germline, CDR1 is SGHTA and CDR2 FQGNSA.

This clone is a singleton in its sample. CDR3 nucleotide sequence: TGTGCCAGCAGCTTAAACGCAGGGGGCGCGAACAATGAGCAGTTCTTC. This translates into CASSLNAGGANNEQFF. The chain is built from TRBV11-3 and TRBJ2-1, with 8 bases identical to TRBD1. V gave up 2 bases and J gave up 5 bases; unmatched junction bases: 8. CDR1 is SGHNT and CDR2 is YENEEA in the germline V gene. The CDR3 is 16 residues long.

This chain uses TRBV6-1 with TRBJ2-7; possibly TRBD1 for D (5 bases). V lost 4 bases and J 4 bases, leaving 14 bases between the germline ends. The CDR3 runs to 14 residues. Per the germline V gene, CDR1 is MNHNS and CDR2 is SASEGT. The chain's CDR3 is CASSASGFRYEQYF. As DNA, the CDR3 is TGTGCCAGCAGTGCCTCAGGGTTTCGATACGAGCAGTACTTC.